This passage covers 8 T cell receptor beta chains from one sample sequenced in a study of CXCR3-negative and CXCR3-positive naive CD8 T cells. In preparing the TRB cDNA libraries, 5' RACE with UMI labels was used. No DNA is given; TCRdb re-called the 5' RACE reads and lists each CDR3 protein once. The sample has approximately 74,000 distinct CDR3 sequences, and its top ten clones hold roughly 1.4%. The sample taken for sequencing was naive CXCR3- CD8+ T cells from blood. Subset noted: CD45RO-CCR7+CD27+CD95- naive CD8+ T cells lacking CXCR3 (TNR3-). Receptor source: a human donor in good health. Some clones in this sample may be carry-over from other donors' samples.

The chain links TRBV13 to TRBJ2-4; TCRdb proposes TRBD1, but this gene call is untestable without DNA. CDR3 length equals 15 residues. The V gene's germline CDR1 is PRHDT and CDR2 FYEKMQ (reference sequence). CDR3 region: CASSLGGGYGNIQYF.

The rearrangement joins TRBV9 to TRBJ2-1. The germline V gene has CDR1 SGDLS and CDR2 YYNGEE. The CDR3 runs 13 residues. CDR3 sequence reads: CASSSSLPNEQFF.

V and J are TRBV25-1 and TRBJ2-3. CDR1 MGHDK and CDR2 SYGVNS come from the germline V gene. This CDR3 is built from 11 residues. CDR3 sequence: CASSDLDTQYF.

The chain carries TRBV4-3 and TRBJ2-7. The CDR3 totals 16 residues. CDR1 is LGHNA, CDR2 YSLEER, per germline. The CDR3 loop is CASSQELVQSSYEQYF.

The V gene is TRBV29-1, the J gene TRBJ2-5; no DNA is available, so the TRBD1 call from TCRdb remains unchecked. The germline CDR1 and CDR2 sequences are SQVTM and ANQGSEA. The CDR3 loop spans 14 amino acids. CDR3 sequence: CSVERDRGPETQYF. Full variable domain (remainder filled in from reference TRBV29-1 and TRBJ2-5): SAVISQKPSRDICQRGTSLTIQCQVDSQVTMMFWYRQQPGQSLTLIATANQGSEATYESGFVIDKFPISRPNLTFSTLTVSNMSPEDSSIYLCSVERDRGPETQYFGPGTRLLVL.

V and J are TRBV7-9 and TRBJ1-1. Looked up from germline, CDR1 is SEHNR and CDR2 is FQNEAQ (reference sequence). The CDR3 covers 13 residues. The CDR3 sequence is CASNPSGDTEAFF.

The chain uses TRBV7-2 and TRBJ2-5; TCRdb lists TRBD2, though no DNA is available to test this call. The CDR3 is made up of 18 amino acids. Germline V gene lookup returns CDR1 SGHTA and CDR2 FQGNSA. CDR3 protein: CASSPGTSGGALQETQYF.

The V gene is TRBV4-3, the J gene TRBJ2-7; without DNA, the TCRdb call of TRBD2 cannot be checked. Germline V gene sequence: CDR1 LGHNA, CDR2 YSLEER. This CDR3 contains 15 residues. The CDR3 protein is CASSQDKAGYHEQYF.